This T cell receptor (beta chain) was sequenced for a study of cytomegalovirus exposure and HLA in healthy donors. Findings and limits, study-wide: In a later analysis, V- and J-gene trimming of beta chains associated with a DCLRE1C missense variant, replicated independently. Some segments of the V type, notably TRBV6-2 and TRBV6-3, were excluded as indistinguishable. Among the most significant clusters, several appeared linked to common viral pathogens in a later analysis.

The PCR had 60 Vbeta and 13 Jbeta primers. The assay was immunoSEQ multiplex PCR, and TCRdb's table has in-frame clones only and misses some. This table has some 99,000 clones, 81% appearing once. This clone was detected only once. Antigen: not known. The CDR3 length is 15 residues. Per germline, CDR1 SGHNT and CDR2 YYREEE (reference sequence). V was pared by 4 bases and J by 6 bases, with 7 bases of the junction left unmatched. This clonotype was sampled from a woman aged 25 to 39 in good health and CMV-seronegative. V gene TRBV5-4 combines with J gene TRBJ2-2, with 9 bases lining up with TRBD1. Sample: PBMCs. The CDR3 DNA sequence: TGTGCCAGCAGCAGCCGGACAGGGGAGCCCGGGGAGCTGTTTTTT. This encodes CASSSRTGEPGELFF. The whole variable domain, remainder taken from reference TRBV5-4 and TRBJ2-2, is ETGVTQSPTHLIKTRGQQVTLRCSSQSGHNTVSWYQQALGQGPQFIFQYYREEENGRGNFPPRFSGLQFPNYSSELNVNALELDDSALYLCASSSRTGEPGELFFGEGSRLTVL.